One sample yielded the 17 T cell receptor beta chains listed below, sequenced in a study of T cells in localized non-small cell lung cancer. The assay was immunoSEQ multiplex PCR, and TCRdb's table has in-frame clones only and misses some. The data show 20,000 to 30,000 clones, 82% seen once. The source was peripheral blood, collected before any cancer treatment. The receptors were gathered from a woman aged 35-75 years with stage I lung adenocarcinoma.

This clone was seen only a few times. The J gene is TRBJ1-5, the V gene TRBV5-6, with D possibly TRBD1 on 6 matching bases. The V end lost 4 bases, the J end lost 1 base, and 6 bases lay between the germline ends. Germline V CDR1 and CDR2: SGHDT, YYEEEE. The CDR3 runs 13 residues. Here the CDR3 DNA reads TGTGCCAGCAGCGACAGGAGCAATCAGCCCCAGCATTTT. Protein: CASSDRSNQPQHF.

The chain employs TRBV29-1 and TRBJ1-5; 7 bases match TRBD1. Germline-derived CDR1 and CDR2 are SQVTM and ANQGSEA. The CDR3 runs to 12 residues. V lost 6 bases and J lost 7; bases outside the gene matches: 6. CDR3 coding DNA: TGCAGCGTGGGAGACAGGGACCAGCCCCAGCATTTT. Protein: CSVGDRDQPQHF.

The rearrangement joins TRBV28 to TRBJ1-5; 12 positions agree with TRBD1. After removal of 3 bases from V and 7 bases from J, the junction contained 13 bases not matched to a gene. Germline CDR1 MDHEN, CDR2 SYDVKM. The CDR3 has 18 amino acids. This CDR3 reads CASSFLYGDRGRRQPQHF. The CDR3 bases are TGTGCCAGCAGTTTCTTATATGGGGACAGGGGGCGTCGGCAGCCCCAGCATTTT.

The chain carries TRBV6-5 and TRBJ1-2, with TRBD1 identical over 9 bases. V shed 4 bases and J 4 bases; nucleotides not matched to a gene: 7. Germline assignment: CDR1 MNHEY and CDR2 SVGAGI. This CDR3 spans 15 amino acids. This CDR3 is CASSWTGDNLYGYTF. CDR3 DNA sequence: TGTGCCAGCAGTTGGACAGGGGACAACCTCTATGGCTACACCTTC.

The sample holds one count of this clone. The chain is built from TRBV21-1 and TRBJ1-1; the table's D call, TRBD1, has no DNA check behind it. TRBV21-1 is described as a pseudogene. This CDR3 contains 14 residues. The CDR3 sequence is CASSRNWGDTEAFF. DNA for the CDR3: TGTGCCAGCAGCCGGAACTGGGGCGACACTGAAGCTTTCTTT.

V and J are TRBV12-5 and TRBJ1-1; D remains unclear. This CDR3 region has 11 residues. The V end lost 5 bases, the J end lost 4 bases, and 5 bases lay between the germline ends. Germline V gene sequence: CDR1 LGHNT, CDR2 FRNRAP. CDR3 nucleotide sequence: TGTGCTAGTGGTATGGCCACTGAAGCTTTCTTT. Residues: CASGMATEAFF. The full variable domain, in which reference TRBV12-5 and TRBJ1-1 provide the parts outside the CDR3, is DARVTQTPRHKVTEMGQEVTMRCQPILGHNTVFWYRQTMMQGLELLAYFRNRAPLDDSGMPKDRFSAEMPDATLATLKIQPSEPRDSAVYFCASGMATEAFFGQGTRLTVV.

The chain combines TRBV5-4 with TRBJ1-2; possibly TRBD1 for D (5 bases). CDR3 size: 14 residues. V lost 0 bases to trimming and J lost 4 bases, with 10 bases between them. Germline V gene sequence: CDR1 SGHNT, CDR2 YYREEE (reference sequence). The CDR3 protein is CASSLAEGTYGYTF. The CDR3 DNA is TGTGCCAGCAGCTTGGCCGAAGGGACCTATGGCTACACCTTC.

In DNA form, the CDR3 reads TGCGCCAGCAGCCATCAGGCTAATAATTCACCCCTCCACTTT. Its translation: CASSHQANNSPLHF. The rearrangement links TRBV4-3 to TRBJ1-6; D is unresolved. V gave up 3 bases and J gave up 5 bases, with 8 bases separating them. This CDR3 comprises 14 residues. Germline loops: CDR1 LGHNA, CDR2 YSLEER.

The chain links TRBV4-3 to TRBJ2-5, with D possibly matching TRBD1 (6 bases). CDR3 length: 15 amino acids. Germline values: CDR1 LGHNA, CDR2 YSLEER. V was clipped by 2 bases and J by 7 bases, with 17 bases between them. The CDR3 nucleotides read TGCGCCAGCAGCCAAATTGGGGGCTCCTCAGTGACCCAGTACTTC. Amino acids: CASSQIGGSSVTQYF.

The genes are TRBV15 and TRBJ1-2, with no clear D. The V gene's germline CDR1 is LNHNV and CDR2 YYDKDF (reference sequence). Trimming pared 5 bases from V and 4 bases from J, leaving 8 bases between. The CDR3 runs to 12 residues. The CDR3 DNA reads TGTGCCACCAGCGGGGAGAGCTATGGCTACACCTTC. Encoded protein: CATSGESYGYTF.

The chain couples TRBV6-1 to TRBJ1-1, with D maybe TRBD1 (5 bases). The CDR3 sequence is 13 residues long. Trimming cost V 2 bases and J 4 bases, with 8 bases left between them. Per germline, CDR1 MNHNS and CDR2 SASEGT. The CDR3 here is CASSEQGATEAFF. CDR3 coding DNA: TGTGCCAGCAGTGAACAGGGTGCCACTGAAGCTTTCTTT.

This sequence joins TRBV12-5 and TRBJ2-1; D is uncertain. Trimming left V 1 base short and J 3 bases short, with 13 bases between. The CDR3 contains 16 residues. Germline V gives CDR1 LGHNT, CDR2 FRNRAP. CDR3 loop: CASGLASTIFYNEQFF. In DNA form, the CDR3 reads TGTGCTAGTGGTTTGGCCTCCACTATCTTCTACAATGAGCAGTTCTTC.

This clone came up a few times. This rearrangement joins TRBV2 to TRBJ1-6; 9 positions match TRBD1. J gave up 7 bases and V 6 bases, and 7 bases lay outside the gene matches. Germline V gene sequence: CDR1 SNHLY, CDR2 FYNNEI. The CDR3 spans 15 residues. CDR3 region: CASRETGTGNSPLHF. The DNA of the CDR3 is TGTGCCAGCAGGGAAACCGGGACAGGGAATTCACCCCTCCACTTT.

V gene TRBV10-3 combines with J gene TRBJ2-7, with 10 bases identical to TRBD1. CDR1 ENHRY and CDR2 SYGVKD come from the germline V gene. This CDR3 contains 15 residues. V was clipped by 4 bases and J by 1 base; unmatched bases: 4. The CDR3 sequence is CAISAQGQGSYEQYF. CDR3 bases: TGTGCCATCAGTGCGCAGGGACAGGGGTCCTACGAGCAGTACTTC.

V usage is TRBV13 and J usage is TRBJ1-1, with D perhaps matching TRBD1 (6 bases). Trimming took 0 bases from V and 0 from J, leaving 11 bases between them. The germline CDR1 and CDR2 sequences are PRHDT and FYEKMQ (reference sequence). The CDR3 loop spans 16 amino acids. CDR3 residues: CASSLGAGAMNTEAFF. CDR3 nucleotide sequence: TGTGCCAGCAGCTTAGGCGCGGGGGCTATGAACACTGAAGCTTTCTTT.

The chain links TRBV6-5 to TRBJ2-1, with TRBD2 identical over 10 bases. J lost 4 bases, V lost 5 bases, and 5 bases had no gene match. The CDR3 sequence is 15 residues long. Germline V CDR1 and CDR2: MNHEY, SVGAGI. The CDR3 sequence: CASSRVAGGYNEQFF. CDR3 in DNA: TGTGCCAGCAGTCGCGTAGCGGGGGGTTACAATGAGCAGTTCTTC.

The V call is TRBV7-8, the J call TRBJ2-1; 10 bases align to TRBD2. The length of the CDR3 is 16 residues. Trimming removed 2 bases from V and 4 bases from J; junction bases left unmatched: 5. Germline CDR1 SGHVS, CDR2 FQNEAQ. The CDR3 region is CASSLYRAGGYNEQFF. The CDR3, as DNA: TGTGCCAGCAGCTTATATCGAGCGGGGGGGTACAATGAGCAGTTCTTC.